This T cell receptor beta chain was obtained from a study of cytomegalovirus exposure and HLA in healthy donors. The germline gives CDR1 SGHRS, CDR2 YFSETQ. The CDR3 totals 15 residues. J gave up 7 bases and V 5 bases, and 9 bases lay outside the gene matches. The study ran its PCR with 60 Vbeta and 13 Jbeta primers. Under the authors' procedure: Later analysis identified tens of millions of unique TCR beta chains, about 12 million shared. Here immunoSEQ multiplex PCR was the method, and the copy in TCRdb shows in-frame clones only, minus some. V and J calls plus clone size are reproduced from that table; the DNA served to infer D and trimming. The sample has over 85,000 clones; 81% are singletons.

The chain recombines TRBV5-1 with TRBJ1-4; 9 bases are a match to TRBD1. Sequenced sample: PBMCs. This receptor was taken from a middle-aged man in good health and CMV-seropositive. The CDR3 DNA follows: TGCGCCAGCAGGCCTACAGGGGGCGCGATTGAAAAACTGTTTTTT. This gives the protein CASRPTGGAIEKLFF. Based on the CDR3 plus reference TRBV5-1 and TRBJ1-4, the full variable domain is KAGVTQTPRYLIKTRGQQVTLSCSPISGHRSVSWYQQTPGQGLQFLFEYFSETQRNKGNFPGRFSGRQFSNSRSEMNVSTLELGDSALYLCASRPTGGAIEKLFFGSGTQLSVL.